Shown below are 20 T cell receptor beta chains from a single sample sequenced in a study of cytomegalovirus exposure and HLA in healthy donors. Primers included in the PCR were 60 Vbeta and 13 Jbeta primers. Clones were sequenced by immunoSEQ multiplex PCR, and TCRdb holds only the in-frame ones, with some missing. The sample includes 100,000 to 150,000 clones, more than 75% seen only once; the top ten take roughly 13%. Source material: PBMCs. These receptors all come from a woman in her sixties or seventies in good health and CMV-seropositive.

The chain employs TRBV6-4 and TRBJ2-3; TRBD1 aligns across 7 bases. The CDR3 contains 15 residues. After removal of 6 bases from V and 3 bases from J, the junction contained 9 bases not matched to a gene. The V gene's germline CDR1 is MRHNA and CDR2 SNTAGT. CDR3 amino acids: CASSLIGGETDTQYF. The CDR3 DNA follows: TGTGCCAGCAGCCTAATAGGGGGCGAAACAGATACGCAGTATTTT.

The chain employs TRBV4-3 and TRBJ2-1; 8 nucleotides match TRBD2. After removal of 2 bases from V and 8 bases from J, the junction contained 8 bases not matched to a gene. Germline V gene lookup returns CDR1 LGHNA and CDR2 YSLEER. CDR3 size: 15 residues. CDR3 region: CASSQLGLGRDEQFF. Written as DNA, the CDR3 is TGCGCCAGCAGCCAATTGGGACTAGGTAGGGATGAGCAGTTCTTC.

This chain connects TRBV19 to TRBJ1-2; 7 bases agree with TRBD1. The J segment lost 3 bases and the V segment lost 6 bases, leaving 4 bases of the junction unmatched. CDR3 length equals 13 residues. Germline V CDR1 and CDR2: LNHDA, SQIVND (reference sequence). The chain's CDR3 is CASSTGQHYGYTF. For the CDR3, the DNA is TGTGCCAGTAGCACGGGACAGCACTATGGCTACACCTTC.

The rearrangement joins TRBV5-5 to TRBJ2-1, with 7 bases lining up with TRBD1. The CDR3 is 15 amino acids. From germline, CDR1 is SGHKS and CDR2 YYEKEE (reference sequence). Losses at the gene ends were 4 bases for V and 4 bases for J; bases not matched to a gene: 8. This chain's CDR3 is CASSARTGLYNEQFF. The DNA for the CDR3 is TGTGCCAGCAGCGCGAGGACAGGCCTGTACAATGAGCAGTTCTTC.

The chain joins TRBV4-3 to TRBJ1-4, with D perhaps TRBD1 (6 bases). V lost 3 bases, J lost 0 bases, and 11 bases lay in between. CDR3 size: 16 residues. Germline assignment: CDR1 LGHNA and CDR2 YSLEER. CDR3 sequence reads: CASSQGRGTTNEKLFF. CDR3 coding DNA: TGCGCCAGCAGCCAGGGCAGGGGTACAACTAATGAAAAACTGTTTTTT.

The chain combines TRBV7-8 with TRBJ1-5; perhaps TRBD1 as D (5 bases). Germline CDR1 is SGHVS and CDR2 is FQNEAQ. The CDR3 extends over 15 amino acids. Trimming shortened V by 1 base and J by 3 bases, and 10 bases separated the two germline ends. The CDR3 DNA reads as TGTGCCAGCAGCTTAGGACAGCGATTCAATCAGCCCCAGCATTTT. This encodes CASSLGQRFNQPQHF.

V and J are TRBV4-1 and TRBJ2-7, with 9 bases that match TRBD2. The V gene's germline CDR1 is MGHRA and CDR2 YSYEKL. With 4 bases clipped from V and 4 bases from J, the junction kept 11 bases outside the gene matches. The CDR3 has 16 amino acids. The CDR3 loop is CASSPLRREGRYEQYF. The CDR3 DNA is TGCGCCAGCAGCCCCCTTCGGCGGGAGGGCCGATACGAGCAGTACTTC.

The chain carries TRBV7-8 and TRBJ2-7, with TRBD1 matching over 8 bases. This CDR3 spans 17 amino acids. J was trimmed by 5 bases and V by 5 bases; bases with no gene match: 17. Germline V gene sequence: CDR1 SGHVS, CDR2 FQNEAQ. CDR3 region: CASSAETRGRIIDEQYF. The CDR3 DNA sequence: TGTGCCAGCAGCGCCGAAACCAGGGGGCGGATAATCGACGAGCAGTACTTC. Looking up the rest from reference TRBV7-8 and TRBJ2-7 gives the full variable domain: GAGVSQSPRYKVAKRGQDVALRCDPISGHVSLFWYQQALGQGPEFLTYFQNEAQLDKSGLPSDRFFAERPEGSVSTLKIQRTQQEDSAVYLCASSAETRGRIIDEQYFGPGTRLTVT.

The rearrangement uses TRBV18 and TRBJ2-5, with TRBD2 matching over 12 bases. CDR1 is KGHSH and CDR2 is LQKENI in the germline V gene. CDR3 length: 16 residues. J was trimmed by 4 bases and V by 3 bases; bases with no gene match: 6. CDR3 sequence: CASSPSSGGAVETQYF. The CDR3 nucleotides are TGTGCCAGCTCACCCTCTAGCGGGGGGGCTGTAGAGACCCAGTACTTC.

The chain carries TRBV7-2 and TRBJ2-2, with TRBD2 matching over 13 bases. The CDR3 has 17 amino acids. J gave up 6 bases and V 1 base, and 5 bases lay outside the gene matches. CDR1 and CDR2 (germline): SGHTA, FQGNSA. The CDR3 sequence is CASSLGPGLAGAGELFF. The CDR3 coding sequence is TGTGCCAGCAGCTTAGGTCCCGGACTAGCGGGAGCCGGGGAGCTGTTTTTT. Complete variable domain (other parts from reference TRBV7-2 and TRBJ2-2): GAGVSQSPSNKVTEKGKDVELRCDPISGHTALYWYRQSLGQGLEFLIYFQGNSAPDKSGLPSDRFSAERTGGSVSTLTIQRTQQEDSAVYLCASSLGPGLAGAGELFFGEGSRLTVL.

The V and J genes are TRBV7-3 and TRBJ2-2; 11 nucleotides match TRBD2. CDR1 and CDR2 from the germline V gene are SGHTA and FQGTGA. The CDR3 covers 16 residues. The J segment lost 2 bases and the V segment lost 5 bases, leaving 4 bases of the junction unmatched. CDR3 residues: CASSTTSGGNTGELFF. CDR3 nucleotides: TGTGCCAGCAGCACTACTAGCGGGGGTAACACCGGGGAGCTGTTTTTT.

The DNA for the CDR3 is TGTGCCAGCAGTTTAATTGGGGGGGGAGCTTTCTTT. This sequence encodes CASSLIGGGAFF. The chain links TRBV27 to TRBJ1-1; D is perhaps TRBD1 (5 bases). The germline V gene has CDR1 MNHEY and CDR2 SMNVEV (reference sequence). V lost 2 bases, J lost 10 bases, and 11 bases lay in between. CDR3 length equals 12 residues.

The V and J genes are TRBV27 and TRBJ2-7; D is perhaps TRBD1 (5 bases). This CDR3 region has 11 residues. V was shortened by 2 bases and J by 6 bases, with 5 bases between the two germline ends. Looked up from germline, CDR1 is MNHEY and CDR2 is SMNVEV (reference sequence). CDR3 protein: CASSLRGEQYF. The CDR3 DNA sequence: TGTGCCAGCAGTTTAAGGGGCGAGCAGTACTTC.

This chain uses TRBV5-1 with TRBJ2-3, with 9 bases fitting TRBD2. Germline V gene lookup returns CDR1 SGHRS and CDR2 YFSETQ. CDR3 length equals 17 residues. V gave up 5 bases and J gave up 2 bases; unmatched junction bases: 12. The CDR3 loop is CASSTPRAGGSTDTQYF. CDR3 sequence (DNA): TGCGCCAGCAGTACCCCTCGAGCGGGGGGATCCACAGATACGCAGTATTTT.

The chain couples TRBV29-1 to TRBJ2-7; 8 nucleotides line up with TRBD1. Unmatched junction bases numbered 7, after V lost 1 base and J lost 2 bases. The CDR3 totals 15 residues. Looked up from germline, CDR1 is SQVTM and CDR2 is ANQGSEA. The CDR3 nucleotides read TGCAGCGTTGAAGGATCCAGGGGGCCTACCTACGAGCAGTACTTC. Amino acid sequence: CSVEGSRGPTYEQYF.

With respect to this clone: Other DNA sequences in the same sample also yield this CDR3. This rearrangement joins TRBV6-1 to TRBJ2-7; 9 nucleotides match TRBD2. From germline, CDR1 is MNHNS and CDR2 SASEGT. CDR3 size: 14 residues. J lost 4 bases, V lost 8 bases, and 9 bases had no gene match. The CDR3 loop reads CASGRREGRYEQYF. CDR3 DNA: TGTGCCAGCGGACGGCGGGAGGGACGATACGAGCAGTACTTC.

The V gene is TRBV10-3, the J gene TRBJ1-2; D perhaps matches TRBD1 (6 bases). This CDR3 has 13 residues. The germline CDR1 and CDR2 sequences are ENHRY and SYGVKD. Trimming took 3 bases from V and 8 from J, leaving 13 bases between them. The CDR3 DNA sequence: TGTGCCATCAGTGACCTTACAGGGTTAGGCTACACCTTC. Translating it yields CAISDLTGLGYTF.

For the CDR3, the DNA is TGTGCCAGCAGCCCTAGGACAGGGGTAACCGGGGAGCTGTTTTTT. Encoded protein: CASSPRTGVTGELFF. This rearrangement joins TRBV2 to TRBJ2-2, with 9 nucleotides matching TRBD1. The CDR3 loop spans 15 amino acids. Germline CDR1 reads SNHLY; CDR2 reads FYNNEI. V dropped 6 bases and J dropped 5; count of bases not matched to a gene: 7. The whole variable domain, filled in from reference TRBV2 and TRBJ2-2, reads EPEVTQTPSHQVTQMGQEVILRCVPISNHLYFYWYRQILGQKVEFLVSFYNNEISEKSEIFDDQFSVERPDGSNFTLKIRSTKLEDSAMYFCASSPRTGVTGELFFGEGSRLTVL.

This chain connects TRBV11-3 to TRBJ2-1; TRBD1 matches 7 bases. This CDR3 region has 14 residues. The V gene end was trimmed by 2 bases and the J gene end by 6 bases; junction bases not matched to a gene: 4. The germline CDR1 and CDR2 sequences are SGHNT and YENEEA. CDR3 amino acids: CASSLRAGGNEQFF. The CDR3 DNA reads TGTGCCAGCAGCTTAAGGGCAGGGGGCAATGAGCAGTTCTTC.

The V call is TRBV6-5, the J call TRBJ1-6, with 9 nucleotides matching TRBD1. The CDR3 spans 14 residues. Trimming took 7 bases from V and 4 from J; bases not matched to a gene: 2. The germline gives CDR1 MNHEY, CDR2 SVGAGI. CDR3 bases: TGTGCCAGCATTGGGACAGGGTATAATTCACCCCTCCACTTT. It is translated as CASIGTGYNSPLHF.